The clone carrying this T cell receptor (beta chain) was picked up many times. The ends lost 4 bases at V and 3 bases at J; junction bases unmatched: 5. Per germline, CDR1 SNHLY and CDR2 FYNNEI. The CDR3 runs 14 residues. These data come from a study of regulatory T cells in long-lasting Graves disease. Time point denoted: newly diagnosed GD, antithyroid drugs for less than 3 months. From RNA extracted from PBMCs, the TCR library was made. CDR3 regions were amplified by Arm-PCR using iRepertoire HTBI primers to build TCR beta libraries. One entry per CDR3 protein results from TCRdb running MiXCR on the multiplex PCR reads. The sample records about 320,000 distinct CDR3 sequences, 18% being singletons.

The TCR was taken from a female donor with Graves disease. The sample here was peripheral blood mononuclear cells (PBMCs), taken at new diagnosis, from a patient treated with antithyroid drugs. This chain links TRBV2 with TRBJ1-1, with TRBD1 identical over 7 bases. Written as DNA, the CDR3 is TGTGCCAGCAGTGCGGACAGGCGGGACACTGAAGCTTTCTTT. This translates into CASSADRRDTEAFF.